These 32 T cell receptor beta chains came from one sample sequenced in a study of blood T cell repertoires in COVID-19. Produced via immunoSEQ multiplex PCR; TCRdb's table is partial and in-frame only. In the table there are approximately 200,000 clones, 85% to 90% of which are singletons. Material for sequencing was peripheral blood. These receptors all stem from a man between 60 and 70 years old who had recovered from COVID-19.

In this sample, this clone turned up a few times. CDR3 in DNA: TGTGCCAGCAACGACATGGCGGGAATCTCTGGAAACACCATATATTTT. This sequence encodes CASNDMAGISGNTIYF. V usage is TRBV28 and J usage is TRBJ1-3; no firm D call. The V gene lost 7 bases and the J gene lost 0 bases, with 16 bases spanning the gap. The CDR3 is 16 residues long. The germline gives CDR1 MDHEN, CDR2 SYDVKM.

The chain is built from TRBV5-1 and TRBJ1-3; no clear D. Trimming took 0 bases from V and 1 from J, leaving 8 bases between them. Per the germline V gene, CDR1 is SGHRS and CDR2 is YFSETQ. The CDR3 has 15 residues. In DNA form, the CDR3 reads TGCGCCAGCAGCTTGGACGGGGAATCTGGAAACACCATATATTTT. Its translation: CASSLDGESGNTIYF.

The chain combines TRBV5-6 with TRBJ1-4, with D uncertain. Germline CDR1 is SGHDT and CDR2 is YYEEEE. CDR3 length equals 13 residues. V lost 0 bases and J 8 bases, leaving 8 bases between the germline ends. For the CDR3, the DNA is TGTGCCAGCAGCTTGGGTCCTACGGAAAAACTGTTTTTT. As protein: CASSLGPTEKLFF.

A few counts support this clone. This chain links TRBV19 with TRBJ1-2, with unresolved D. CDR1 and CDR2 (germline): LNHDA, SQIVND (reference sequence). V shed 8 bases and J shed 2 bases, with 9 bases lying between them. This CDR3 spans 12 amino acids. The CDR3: CASYDTNYGYTF. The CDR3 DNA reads TGTGCCAGTTATGACACCAACTATGGCTACACCTTC.

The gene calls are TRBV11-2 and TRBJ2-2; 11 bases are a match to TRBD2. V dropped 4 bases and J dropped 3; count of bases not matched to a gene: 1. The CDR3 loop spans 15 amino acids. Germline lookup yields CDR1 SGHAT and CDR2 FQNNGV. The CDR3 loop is CASSSGLADTGELFF. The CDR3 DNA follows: TGTGCCAGCAGCTCGGGACTAGCGGACACCGGGGAGCTGTTTTTT. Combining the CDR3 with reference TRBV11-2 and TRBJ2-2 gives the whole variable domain EAGVAQSPRYKIIEKRQSVAFWCNPISGHATLYWYQQILGQGPKLLIQFQNNGVVDDSQLPKDRFSAERLKGVDSTLKIQPAKLEDSAVYLCASSSGLADTGELFFGEGSRLTVL.

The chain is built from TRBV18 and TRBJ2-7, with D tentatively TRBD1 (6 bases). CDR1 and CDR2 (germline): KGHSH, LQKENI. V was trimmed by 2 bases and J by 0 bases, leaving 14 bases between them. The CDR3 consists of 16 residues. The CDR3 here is CASSPRTDASSYEQYF. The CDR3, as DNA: TGTGCCAGCTCACCAAGGACAGATGCAAGCTCCTACGAGCAGTACTTC.

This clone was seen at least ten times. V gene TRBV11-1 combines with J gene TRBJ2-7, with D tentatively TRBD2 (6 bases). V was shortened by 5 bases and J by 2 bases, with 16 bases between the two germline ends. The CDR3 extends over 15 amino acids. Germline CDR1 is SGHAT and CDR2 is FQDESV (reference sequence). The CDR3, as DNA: TGTGCCAGCAGCCCTAGGAGGGGATATACCTACGAGCAGTACTTC. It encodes CASSPRRGYTYEQYF.

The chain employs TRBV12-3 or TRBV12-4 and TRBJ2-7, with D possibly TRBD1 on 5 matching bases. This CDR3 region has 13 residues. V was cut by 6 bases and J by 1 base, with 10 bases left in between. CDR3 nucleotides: TGTGCCAGCAGCCCCAGGGATTCCTACGAGCAGTACTTC. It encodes CASSPRDSYEQYF.

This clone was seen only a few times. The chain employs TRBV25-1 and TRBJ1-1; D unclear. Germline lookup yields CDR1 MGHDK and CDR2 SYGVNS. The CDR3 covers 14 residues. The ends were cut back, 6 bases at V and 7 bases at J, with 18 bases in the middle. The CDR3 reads CASSPPGQRGEAFF. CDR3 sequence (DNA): TGTGCCAGCAGCCCCCCCGGGCAACGGGGTGAAGCTTTCTTT.

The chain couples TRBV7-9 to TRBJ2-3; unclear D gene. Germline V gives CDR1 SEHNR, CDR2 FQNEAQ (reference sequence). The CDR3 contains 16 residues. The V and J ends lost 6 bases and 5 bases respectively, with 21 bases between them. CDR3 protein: CASSWNSQVFGDTQYF. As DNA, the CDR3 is TGTGCCAGCAGTTGGAACTCCCAGGTGTTTGGAGATACGCAGTATTTT.

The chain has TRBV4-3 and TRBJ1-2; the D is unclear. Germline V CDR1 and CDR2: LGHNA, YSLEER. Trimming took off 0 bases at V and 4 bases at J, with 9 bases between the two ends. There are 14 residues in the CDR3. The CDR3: CASSQDPRGYGYTF. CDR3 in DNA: TGCGCCAGCAGCCAAGATCCACGCGGCTATGGCTACACCTTC.

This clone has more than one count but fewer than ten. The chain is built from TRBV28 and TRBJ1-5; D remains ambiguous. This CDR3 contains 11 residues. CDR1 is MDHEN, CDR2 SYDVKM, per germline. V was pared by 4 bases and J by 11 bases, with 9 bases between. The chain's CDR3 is CASSYREAQHF. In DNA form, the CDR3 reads TGTGCCAGCAGTTACCGAGAGGCCCAGCATTTT. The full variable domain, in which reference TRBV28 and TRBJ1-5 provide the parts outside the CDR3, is DVKVTQSSRYLVKRTGEKVFLECVQDMDHENMFWYRQDPGLGLRLIYFSYDVKMKEKGDIPEGYSVSREKKERFSLILESASTNQTSMYLCASSYREAQHFGDGTRLSIL.

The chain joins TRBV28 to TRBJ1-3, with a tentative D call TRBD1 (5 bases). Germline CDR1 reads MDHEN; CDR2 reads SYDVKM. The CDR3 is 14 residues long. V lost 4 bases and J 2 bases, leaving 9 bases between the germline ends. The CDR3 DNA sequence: TGTGCCAGCAGTTCAGGGTTCCCTGGAAACACCATATATTTT. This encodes CASSSGFPGNTIYF.

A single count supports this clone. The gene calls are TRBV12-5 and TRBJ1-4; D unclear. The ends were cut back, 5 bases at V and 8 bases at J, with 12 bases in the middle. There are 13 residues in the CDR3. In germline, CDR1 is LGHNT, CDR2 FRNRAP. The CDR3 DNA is TGTGCTAGTGGTACGTTAGCAAGAGAAAAACTGTTTTTT. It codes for CASGTLAREKLFF. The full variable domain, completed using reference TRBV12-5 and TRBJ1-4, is DARVTQTPRHKVTEMGQEVTMRCQPILGHNTVFWYRQTMMQGLELLAYFRNRAPLDDSGMPKDRFSAEMPDATLATLKIQPSEPRDSAVYFCASGTLAREKLFFGSGTQLSVL.

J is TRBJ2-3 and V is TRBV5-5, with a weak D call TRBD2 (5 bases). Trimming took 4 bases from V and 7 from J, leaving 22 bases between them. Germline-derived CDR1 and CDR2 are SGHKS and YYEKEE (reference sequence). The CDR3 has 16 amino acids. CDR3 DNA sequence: TGTGCCAGCAGCCCTTTGGACTCCCGCACAACGAATACGCAGTATTTT. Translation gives CASSPLDSRTTNTQYF.

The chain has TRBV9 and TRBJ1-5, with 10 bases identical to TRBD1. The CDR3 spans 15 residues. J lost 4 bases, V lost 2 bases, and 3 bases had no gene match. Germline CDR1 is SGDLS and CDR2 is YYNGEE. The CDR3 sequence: CASSVGQGVNQPQHF. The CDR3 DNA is TGTGCCAGCAGCGTCGGACAGGGGGTAAATCAGCCCCAGCATTTT.

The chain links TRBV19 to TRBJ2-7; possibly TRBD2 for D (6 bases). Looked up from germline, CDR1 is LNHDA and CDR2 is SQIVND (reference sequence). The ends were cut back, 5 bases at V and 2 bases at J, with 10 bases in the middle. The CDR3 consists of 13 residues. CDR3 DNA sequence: TGTGCCAGTAGTGCGCCGGGGGCCTACGAGCAGTACTTC. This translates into CASSAPGAYEQYF.

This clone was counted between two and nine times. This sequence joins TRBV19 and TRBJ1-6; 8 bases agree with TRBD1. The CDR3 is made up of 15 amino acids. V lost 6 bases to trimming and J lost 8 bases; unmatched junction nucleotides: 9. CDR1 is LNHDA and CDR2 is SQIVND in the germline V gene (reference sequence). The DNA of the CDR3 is TGTGCCAGTAGGACCTCAGGGGGCGCGGATTCACCCCTCCACTTT. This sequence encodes CASRTSGGADSPLHF.

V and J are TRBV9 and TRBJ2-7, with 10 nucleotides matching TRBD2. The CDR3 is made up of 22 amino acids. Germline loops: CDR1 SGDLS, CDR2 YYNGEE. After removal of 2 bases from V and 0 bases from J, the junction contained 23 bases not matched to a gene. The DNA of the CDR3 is TGTGCCAGCAGCGTCACTTTCCCGATATGGACTAGCGGACTTAACCTCTCCTACGAGCAGTACTTC. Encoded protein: CASSVTFPIWTSGLNLSYEQYF.

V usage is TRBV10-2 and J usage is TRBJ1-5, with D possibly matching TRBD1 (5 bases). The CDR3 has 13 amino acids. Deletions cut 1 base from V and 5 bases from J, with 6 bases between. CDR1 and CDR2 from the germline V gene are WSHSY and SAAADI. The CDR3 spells CASSEWGDQPQHF. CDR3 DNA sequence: TGCGCCAGCAGTGAGTGGGGGGATCAGCCCCAGCATTTT.

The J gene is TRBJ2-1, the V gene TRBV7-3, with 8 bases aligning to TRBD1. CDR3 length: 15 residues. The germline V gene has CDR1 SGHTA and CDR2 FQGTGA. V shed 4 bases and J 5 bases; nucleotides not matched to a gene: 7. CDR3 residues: CASSSRQGSHNEQFF. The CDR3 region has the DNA TGTGCCAGCAGCTCAAGACAGGGGTCCCACAATGAGCAGTTCTTC.

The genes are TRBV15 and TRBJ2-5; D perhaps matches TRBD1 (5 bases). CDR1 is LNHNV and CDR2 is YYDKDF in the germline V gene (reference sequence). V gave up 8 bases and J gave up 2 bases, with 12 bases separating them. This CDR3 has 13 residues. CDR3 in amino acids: CATRWGSQETQYF. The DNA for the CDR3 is TGTGCCACCCGGTGGGGCAGTCAAGAGACCCAGTACTTC.

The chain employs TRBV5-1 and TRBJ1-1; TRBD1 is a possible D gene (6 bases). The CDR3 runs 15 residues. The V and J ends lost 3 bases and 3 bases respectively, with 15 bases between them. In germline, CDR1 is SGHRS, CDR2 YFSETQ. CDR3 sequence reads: CASSSALAGDTEAFF. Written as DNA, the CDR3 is TGCGCCAGCAGCTCCGCTTTAGCAGGGGACACTGAAGCTTTCTTT. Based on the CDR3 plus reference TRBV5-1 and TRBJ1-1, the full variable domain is KAGVTQTPRYLIKTRGQQVTLSCSPISGHRSVSWYQQTPGQGLQFLFEYFSETQRNKGNFPGRFSGRQFSNSRSEMNVSTLELGDSALYLCASSSALAGDTEAFFGQGTRLTVV.

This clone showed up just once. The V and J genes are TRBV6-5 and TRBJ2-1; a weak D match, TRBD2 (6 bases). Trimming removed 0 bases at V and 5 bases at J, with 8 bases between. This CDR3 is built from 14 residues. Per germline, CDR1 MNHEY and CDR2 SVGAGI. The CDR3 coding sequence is TGTGCCAGCAGTTACTCGTGGGGGGACAATGAGCAGTTCTTC. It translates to CASSYSWGDNEQFF.

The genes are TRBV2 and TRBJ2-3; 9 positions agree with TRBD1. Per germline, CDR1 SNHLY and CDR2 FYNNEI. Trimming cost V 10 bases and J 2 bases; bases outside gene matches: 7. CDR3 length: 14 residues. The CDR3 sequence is CATSGQGFTDTQYF. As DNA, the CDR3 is TGTGCCACCTCAGGACAGGGGTTCACAGATACGCAGTATTTT.

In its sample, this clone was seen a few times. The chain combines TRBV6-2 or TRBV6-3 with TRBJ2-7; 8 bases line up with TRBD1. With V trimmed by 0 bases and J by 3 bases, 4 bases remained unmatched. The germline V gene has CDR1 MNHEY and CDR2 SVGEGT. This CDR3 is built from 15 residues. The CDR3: CASSYSGTGHYEQYF. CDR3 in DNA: TGTGCCAGCAGTTACTCGGGGACAGGCCACTACGAGCAGTACTTC.

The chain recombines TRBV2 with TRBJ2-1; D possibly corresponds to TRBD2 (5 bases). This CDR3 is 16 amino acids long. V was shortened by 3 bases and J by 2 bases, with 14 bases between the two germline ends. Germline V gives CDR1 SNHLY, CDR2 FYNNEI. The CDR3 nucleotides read TGTGCCAGCAGTGACGGGCCGGGGAGTACCTACAATGAGCAGTTCTTC. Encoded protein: CASSDGPGSTYNEQFF.

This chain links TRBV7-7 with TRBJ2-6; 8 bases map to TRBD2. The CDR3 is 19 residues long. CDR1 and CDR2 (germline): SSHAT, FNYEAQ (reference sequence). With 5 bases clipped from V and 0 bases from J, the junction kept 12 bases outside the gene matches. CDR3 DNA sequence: TGTGCCAGCAGCCATTCGGGACTAGTCGCTAACTCTGGGGCCAACGTCCTGACTTTC. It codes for CASSHSGLVANSGANVLTF.

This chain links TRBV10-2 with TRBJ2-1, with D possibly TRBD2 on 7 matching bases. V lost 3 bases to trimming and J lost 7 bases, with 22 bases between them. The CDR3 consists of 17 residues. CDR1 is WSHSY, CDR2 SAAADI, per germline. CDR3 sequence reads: CASSEGGGGRTWNEQFF. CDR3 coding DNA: TGCGCCAGCAGTGAAGGAGGGGGGGGCAGGACTTGGAATGAGCAGTTCTTC.

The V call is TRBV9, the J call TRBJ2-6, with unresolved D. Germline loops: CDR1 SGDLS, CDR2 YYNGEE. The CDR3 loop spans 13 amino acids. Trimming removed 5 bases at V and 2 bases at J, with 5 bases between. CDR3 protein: CASRATGANVLTF. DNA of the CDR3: TGTGCCAGCAGAGCGACTGGGGCCAACGTCCTGACTTTC.

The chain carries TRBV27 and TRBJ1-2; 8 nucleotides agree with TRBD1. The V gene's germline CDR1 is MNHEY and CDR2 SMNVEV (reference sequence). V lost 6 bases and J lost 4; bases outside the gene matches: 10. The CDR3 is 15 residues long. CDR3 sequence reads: CASSATTGGSYGYTF. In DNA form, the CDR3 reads TGTGCCAGCAGCGCAACAACAGGGGGAAGCTATGGCTACACCTTC.

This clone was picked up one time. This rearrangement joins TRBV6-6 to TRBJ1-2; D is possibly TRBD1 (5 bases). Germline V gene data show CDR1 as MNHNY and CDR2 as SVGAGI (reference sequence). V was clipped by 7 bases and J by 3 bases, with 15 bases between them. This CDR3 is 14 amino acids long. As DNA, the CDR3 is TGTGCCAGCACCCCCCCAGGGAACTACTATGGCTACACCTTC. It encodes CASTPPGNYYGYTF.